What follows are 15 T cell receptor beta chains derived from one specimen sequenced in a study of T cell changes during pregnancy in multiple sclerosis. The table came from immunoSEQ multiplex PCR; TCRdb's copy has only in-frame clones and leaves some out. The data show under 20,000 clones, approximately 85% seen once. Sequenced material: CD8+ T cells from peripheral blood mononuclear cells, taken in the second trimester of pregnancy. The source of these receptors is a female donor in good health, enrolled as a control in a pregnancy study.

The V gene is TRBV13, the J gene TRBJ2-7; perhaps TRBD1 as D (6 bases). The CDR3 loop spans 15 amino acids. Germline V gives CDR1 PRHDT, CDR2 FYEKMQ (reference sequence). V shed 0 bases and J shed 4 bases, with 13 bases lying between them. The CDR3 sequence: CASSLGDSPGYEQYF. CDR3 DNA: TGTGCCAGCAGCTTAGGGGACAGTCCGGGGTACGAGCAGTACTTC. The variable domain in full, with the rest retrieved from reference TRBV13 and TRBJ2-7, is AAGVIQSPRHLIKEKRETATLKCYPIPRHDTVYWYQQGPGQDPQFLISFYEKMQSDKGSIPDRFSAQQFSDYHSELNMSSLELGDSALYFCASSLGDSPGYEQYFGPGTRLTVT.

The rearrangement joins TRBV9 to TRBJ2-7, with 7 bases matching TRBD1. This CDR3 contains 13 residues. The germline gives CDR1 SGDLS, CDR2 YYNGEE. V was clipped by 1 base and J by 6 bases; unmatched bases: 4. The CDR3 region has the DNA TGTGCCAGCAGCGTAACAGGGGCTGGCGAGCAGTACTTC. The encoded protein is CASSVTGAGEQYF.

V is TRBV6-5 and J is TRBJ1-2; 11 bases match TRBD1. Unmatched junction bases numbered 4, after V lost 0 bases and J lost 4 bases. CDR3 length: 16 residues. The germline CDR1 and CDR2 sequences are MNHEY and SVGAGI. The CDR3 is CASSYSRTGGSYGYTF. In DNA form, the CDR3 reads TGTGCCAGCAGTTACTCGAGGACAGGGGGCTCCTATGGCTACACCTTC.

This chain links TRBV4-3 with TRBJ2-3; tentatively, D is TRBD2 (6 bases). Per the germline V gene, CDR1 is LGHNA and CDR2 is YSLEER. V shed 4 bases and J shed 0 bases, with 14 bases lying between them. This CDR3 is built from 16 residues. Written as DNA, the CDR3 is TGCGCCAGCAGCCGGGAACTAGCTTCTAGCACAGATACGCAGTATTTT. This gives the protein CASSRELASSTDTQYF.

The chain carries TRBV19 and TRBJ2-7, with 9 positions matching TRBD1. Trimming at V came to 5 bases and at J to 1 base, leaving 9 bases not matched to a gene. The CDR3 has 16 amino acids. Germline CDR1 reads LNHDA; CDR2 reads SQIVND (reference sequence). As DNA, the CDR3 is TGTGCCAGTAGTTCCTCCGGGACAGGGATGTCCTACGAGCAGTACTTC. It codes for CASSSSGTGMSYEQYF.

This clone has a single count. The chain is built from TRBV27 and TRBJ2-1, with 7 bases lining up with TRBD1. The CDR3 is 17 amino acids. Trimming removed 6 bases from V and 3 bases from J; junction bases left unmatched: 14. Germline CDR1 and CDR2: MNHEY and SMNVEV (reference sequence). The CDR3 protein is CASRLFGSTGSYNEQFF. CDR3 sequence (DNA): TGTGCCAGCAGATTGTTCGGGTCGACAGGGAGCTACAATGAGCAGTTCTTC.

This rearrangement joins TRBV15 to TRBJ2-2; D ambiguous. The V and J ends lost 4 bases and 5 bases respectively, with 8 bases between them. The CDR3 has 13 amino acids. The germline V gene encodes CDR1 LNHNV and CDR2 YYDKDF (reference sequence). CDR3 sequence: CATSMVRTGELFF. The CDR3 DNA reads TGTGCCACCAGCATGGTTAGAACCGGGGAGCTGTTTTTT.

CDR3 sequence reads: CASGRGQVGLDFSYEQYF. In DNA, the CDR3 is TGTGCCAGTGGAAGGGGACAGGTGGGTTTGGATTTCTCCTACGAGCAGTACTTC. The chain employs TRBV19 and TRBJ2-7; 8 bases agree with TRBD1. The CDR3 is 18 amino acids. The V and J ends lost 8 bases and 0 bases, in that order; junction bases with no gene match: 18. The germline V gene has CDR1 LNHDA and CDR2 SQIVND (reference sequence).

In this sample, this clone turned up a few times. This chain links TRBV6-5 with TRBJ1-1; D is unclear. The CDR3 consists of 16 residues. V was shortened by 0 bases and J by 0 bases, with 11 bases between the two germline ends. Germline V CDR1 and CDR2: MNHEY, SVGAGI. CDR3: CASSYSGRYMNTEAFF. As DNA, the CDR3 is TGTGCCAGCAGTTACTCGGGCAGATATATGAACACTGAAGCTTTCTTT.

The V gene is TRBV10-3, the J gene TRBJ2-7, with D possibly being TRBD2 (5 bases). Trimming left V 6 bases short and J 5 bases short, with 14 bases between. CDR3 length equals 13 residues. Germline assignment: CDR1 ENHRY and CDR2 SYGVKD. In DNA, the CDR3 is TGTGCCATCAGGTCGGAAGGAGGCCACGAGCAGTACTTC. Amino acids: CAIRSEGGHEQYF.

V gene TRBV27 combines with J gene TRBJ2-5, with 14 bases lining up with TRBD2. This CDR3 is built from 14 residues. Germline V CDR1 and CDR2: MNHEY, SMNVEV (reference sequence). V lost 8 bases, J lost 7 bases, and 6 bases stayed unmatched. CDR3 sequence (DNA): TGTGCCAGCCGACTAGCGGGGGGGCCGGGGACCCAGTACTTC. Its translation is CASRLAGGPGTQYF.

The rearrangement links TRBV19 to TRBJ1-1, with a weak D call TRBD1 (6 bases). CDR1 LNHDA and CDR2 SQIVND come from the germline V gene (reference sequence). The CDR3 is 14 residues long. Trimming cost V 5 bases and J 3 bases, with 13 bases left between them. The CDR3 protein is CASSFRGTYTEAFF. The CDR3 DNA reads as TGTGCCAGTAGTTTCAGGGGTACCTACACTGAAGCTTTCTTT. The variable domain in full, with the rest retrieved from reference TRBV19 and TRBJ1-1, is DGGITQSPKYLFRKEGQNVTLSCEQNLNHDAMYWYRQDPGQGLRLIYYSQIVNDFQKGDIAEGYSVSREKKESFPLTVTSAQKNPTAFYLCASSFRGTYTEAFFGQGTRLTVV.

This chain connects TRBV13 to TRBJ1-1, with D possibly being TRBD1 (5 bases). Looked up from germline, CDR1 is PRHDT and CDR2 is FYEKMQ (reference sequence). Trimming pared 3 bases from V and 4 bases from J, leaving 15 bases between. This CDR3 spans 15 amino acids. CDR3 DNA sequence: TGTGCCAGCAGCTTCCTCGGGGGGGTGAGCACTGAAGCTTTCTTT. Its translation is CASSFLGGVSTEAFF.

The rearrangement joins TRBV6-5 to TRBJ1-2; TRBD1 aligns across 9 bases. CDR3 size: 14 residues. J lost 4 bases, V lost 5 bases, and 5 bases had no gene match. Germline V gene data show CDR1 as MNHEY and CDR2 as SVGAGI. The chain's CDR3 is CASSATGGFYGYTF. In DNA form, the CDR3 reads TGTGCCAGCAGTGCCACAGGGGGCTTCTATGGCTACACCTTC.

The V gene is TRBV28, the J gene TRBJ1-1, with 8 nucleotides matching TRBD1. This CDR3 contains 15 residues. Per germline, CDR1 MDHEN and CDR2 SYDVKM. V was pared by 5 bases and J by 3 bases, with 8 bases of the junction left unmatched. In nucleotides, the CDR3 is TGTGCCAGCAGTCCCTCAGGGGGCGCGTACACTGAAGCTTTCTTT. It specifies CASSPSGGAYTEAFF.